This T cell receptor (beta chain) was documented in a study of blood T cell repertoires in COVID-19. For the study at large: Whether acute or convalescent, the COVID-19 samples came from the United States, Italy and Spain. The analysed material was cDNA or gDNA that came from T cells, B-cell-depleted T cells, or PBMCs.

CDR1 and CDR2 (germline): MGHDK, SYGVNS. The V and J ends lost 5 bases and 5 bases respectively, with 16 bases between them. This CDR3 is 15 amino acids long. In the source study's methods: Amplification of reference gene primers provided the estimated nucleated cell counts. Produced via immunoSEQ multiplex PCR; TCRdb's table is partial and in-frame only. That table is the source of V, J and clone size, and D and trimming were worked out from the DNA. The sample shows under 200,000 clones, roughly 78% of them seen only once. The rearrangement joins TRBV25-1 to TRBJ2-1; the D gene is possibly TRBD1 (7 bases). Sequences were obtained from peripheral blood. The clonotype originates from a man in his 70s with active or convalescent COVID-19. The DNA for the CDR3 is TGTGCCAGCAGTTCGCAGGGGGGCACACACAATGAGCAGTTCTTC. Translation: CASSSQGGTHNEQFF.